This entry is about one T cell receptor (beta chain). In this sample, this clone turned up a few times. Its antigen is not yet known. Base quality data are lacking; no much larger clone is found one base away. To prepare the library, the immunoSEQ multiplex PCR assay was applied. Roughly 9.8 x 10^4 TCR templates per sample were assayed on the deep sequencing platform. Genomic DNA extracted from sorted T cells was used for TCRbeta CDR3 sequencing. From the authors' description of their analysis: Clonal analysis of TCRbeta CDR3 data was done in the R programming language. Alloreactive CD4+ and CD8+ clones were defined by comparing unstimulated samples with post-reaction CFSE-low samples. Regulatory or non-regulatory origin was assigned to alloreactive CD4+ clones by matching of sequences to sorted unstimulated Treg and non-Treg repertoires. Imported from immuneACCESS, the table was reduced by TCRdb to in-frame sequences with V and J called. These copies leave out some clones; in studies compared against another copy, an unresolved V gene accounts for under half, and the cause of the remainder is not known. V and J calls and clone size are given by that table; D and trimming were obtained from the DNA. The sample table lists approximately 5,000 clones, 45% to 55% of them with a count of one. The leading ten clones occupy 83% of the sample.

The entry originates in a study of siplizumab effects on memory and regulatory T cells (dated by TCRdb to the late 2010s). For the study in its entirety: Across 8 or 9 responder-stimulator pairs, mixed lymphocyte reactions were run in pairs, about 1 with siplizumab at 0.75 to 1 ug/mL and about 1 without drug. The study looked at the effect of siplizumab, an anti-CD2 antibody, on alloreactive T-cell subsets in allogeneic mixed lymphocyte reactions made from human PBMCs. Broad study findings and their caveats: Unstimulated naive T cells appeared more diverse than memory T cells, and naive cells seemed to contribute substantially to the alloresponse. A naive or memory phenotype could not be assigned to roughly 75-96% of proliferating CD4+ or CD8+ clones. Whether proliferating Tregs from siplizumab cultures actually had suppressive function was not functionally confirmed. Because sequences at frequencies below about 10^-5 were poorly captured, only a minor fraction of alloreactive clones could be mapped back to unstimulated subsets. Siplizumab significantly lowered the cumulative frequency of alloreactive sequences that could be traced to unstimulated CD4+ memory T cells. In reactions with siplizumab, an average of roughly 70% of mappable alloreactive CD4+ clones were Treg-derived, compared with 25% to 30% in control reactions.

Mixed lymphocyte reaction cells were cocultured at 37°C for more than 5 days. Responder PBMCs were labelled with CFSE and stimulator PBMCs with Violet Dye, then combined at a 1:1 ratio. Sorted unstimulated T cells, along with proliferating T cells recovered from mixed lymphocyte reactions, underwent TCRbeta CDR3 sequencing. Fresh whole blood from approximately 10 HLA-typed healthy donors was used to isolate PBMCs. For TCR sequencing, responder T cells that had proliferated and were CFSE-low were FACS-sorted once the mixed lymphocyte reaction was over. CDR1 SGDLS and CDR2 YYNGEE are derived from the germline V gene. The CDR3 contains 13 residues, cysteine and phenylalanine counted. Only the CDR3 region is kept as DNA, spanning 39 bases read in frame from base 1. V lost 4 bases and J lost 13 bases; the stretch between them is 18 bases long.

Sequenced: CFSE-low (dividing) CD8+ T cells sorted from an allogeneic mixed lymphocyte reaction. Recombination joined TRBV9 with TRBJ2-1; the D region possibly corresponds to TRBD2 (5 bases align). This clonotype originated in a human donor in good health; the cells came from an allogeneic mixed lymphocyte reaction. Some clones in this sample may be carry-over from other donors' samples. The DNA sequence is as follows: TGTGCCAGCAGCCTCGGAAGTGCTAGCTTCCAGTTCTTC. Translated, it gives CASSLGSASFQFF.